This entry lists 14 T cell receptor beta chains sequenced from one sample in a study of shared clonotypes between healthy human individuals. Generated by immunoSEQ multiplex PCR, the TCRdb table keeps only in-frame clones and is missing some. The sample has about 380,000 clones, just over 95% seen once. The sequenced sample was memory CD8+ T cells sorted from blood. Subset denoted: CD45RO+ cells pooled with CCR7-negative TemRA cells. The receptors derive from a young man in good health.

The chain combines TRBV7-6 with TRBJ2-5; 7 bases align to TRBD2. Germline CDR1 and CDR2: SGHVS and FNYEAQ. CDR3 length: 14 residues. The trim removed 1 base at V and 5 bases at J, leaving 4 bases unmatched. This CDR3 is CASSLGLAPETQYF. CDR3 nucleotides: TGTGCCAGCAGCTTAGGACTAGCCCCCGAGACCCAGTACTTC.

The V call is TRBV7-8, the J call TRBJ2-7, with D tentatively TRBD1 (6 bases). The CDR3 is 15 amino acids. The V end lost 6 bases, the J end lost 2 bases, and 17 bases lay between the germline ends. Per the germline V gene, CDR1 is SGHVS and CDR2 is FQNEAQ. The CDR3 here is CASRFQTGSPYEQYF. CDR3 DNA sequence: TGTGCCAGCAGATTCCAAACAGGGTCGCCCTACGAGCAGTACTTC.

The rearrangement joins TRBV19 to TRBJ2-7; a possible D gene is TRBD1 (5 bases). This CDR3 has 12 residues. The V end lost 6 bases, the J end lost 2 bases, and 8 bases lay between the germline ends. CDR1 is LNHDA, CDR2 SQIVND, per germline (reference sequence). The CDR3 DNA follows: TGTGCCAGTAGCGACAGACCCTACGAGCAGTACTTC. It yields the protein CASSDRPYEQYF.

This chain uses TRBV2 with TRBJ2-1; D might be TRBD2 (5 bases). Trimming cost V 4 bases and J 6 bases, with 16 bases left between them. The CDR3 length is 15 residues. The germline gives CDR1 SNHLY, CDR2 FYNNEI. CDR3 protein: CASSGVGGRGNEQFF. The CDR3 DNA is TGTGCCAGCAGTGGGGTAGGAGGACGGGGCAATGAGCAGTTCTTC.

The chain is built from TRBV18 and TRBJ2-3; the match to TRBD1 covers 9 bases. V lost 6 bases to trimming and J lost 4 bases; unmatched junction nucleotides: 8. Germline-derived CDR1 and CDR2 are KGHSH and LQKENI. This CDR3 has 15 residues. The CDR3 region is CASSKGTGFADTQYF. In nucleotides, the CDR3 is TGTGCCAGCTCTAAGGGGACAGGGTTCGCAGATACGCAGTATTTT.

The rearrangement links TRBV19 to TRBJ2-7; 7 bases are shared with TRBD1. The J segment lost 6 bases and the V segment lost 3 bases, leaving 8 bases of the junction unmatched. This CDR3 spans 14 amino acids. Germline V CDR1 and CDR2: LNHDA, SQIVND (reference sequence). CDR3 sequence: CASSMGQPYVEQYF. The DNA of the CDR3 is TGTGCCAGTAGTATGGGACAGCCTTACGTCGAGCAGTACTTC.

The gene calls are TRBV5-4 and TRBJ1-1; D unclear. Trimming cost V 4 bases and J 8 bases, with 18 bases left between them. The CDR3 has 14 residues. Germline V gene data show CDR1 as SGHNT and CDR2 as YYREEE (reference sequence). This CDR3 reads CASSPTQGTPEAFF. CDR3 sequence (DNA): TGTGCCAGCAGCCCAACGCAAGGTACCCCCGAAGCTTTCTTT. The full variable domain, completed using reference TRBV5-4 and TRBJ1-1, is ETGVTQSPTHLIKTRGQQVTLRCSSQSGHNTVSWYQQALGQGPQFIFQYYREEENGRGNFPPRFSGLQFPNYSSELNVNALELDDSALYLCASSPTQGTPEAFFGQGTRLTVV.

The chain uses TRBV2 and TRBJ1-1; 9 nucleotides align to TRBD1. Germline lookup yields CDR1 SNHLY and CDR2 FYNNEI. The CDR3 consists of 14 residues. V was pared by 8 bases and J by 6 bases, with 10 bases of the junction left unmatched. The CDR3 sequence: CASSPGQGPPEAFF. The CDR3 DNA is TGTGCCAGCTCCCCGGGACAGGGTCCCCCTGAAGCTTTCTTT.

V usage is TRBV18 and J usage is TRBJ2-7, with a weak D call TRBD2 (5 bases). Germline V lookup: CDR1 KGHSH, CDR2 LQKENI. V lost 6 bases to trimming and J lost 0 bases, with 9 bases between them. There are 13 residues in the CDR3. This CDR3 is CASSSGVSYEQYF. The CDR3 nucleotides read TGTGCCAGCTCCTCCGGGGTCTCCTACGAGCAGTACTTC.

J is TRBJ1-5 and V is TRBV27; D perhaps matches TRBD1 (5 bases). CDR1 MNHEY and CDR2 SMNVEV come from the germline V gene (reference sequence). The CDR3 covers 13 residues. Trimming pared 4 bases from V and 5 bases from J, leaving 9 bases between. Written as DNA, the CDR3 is TGTGCCAGCAGTTCTACAGGATATCAGCCCCAGCATTTT. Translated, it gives CASSSTGYQPQHF.

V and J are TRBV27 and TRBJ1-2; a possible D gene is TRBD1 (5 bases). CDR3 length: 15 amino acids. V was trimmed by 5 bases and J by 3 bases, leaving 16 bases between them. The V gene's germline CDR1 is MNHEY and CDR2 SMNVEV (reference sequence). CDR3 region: CASSPTPDSYYGYTF. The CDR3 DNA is TGTGCCAGCAGTCCGACCCCCGACAGTTACTATGGCTACACCTTC.

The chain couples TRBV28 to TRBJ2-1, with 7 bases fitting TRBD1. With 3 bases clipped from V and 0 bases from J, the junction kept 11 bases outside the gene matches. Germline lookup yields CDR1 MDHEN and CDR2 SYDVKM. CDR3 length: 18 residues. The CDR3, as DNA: TGTGCCAGCAGTTTCTATCATTCGACAGGGCGCTCCTACAATGAGCAGTTCTTC. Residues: CASSFYHSTGRSYNEQFF.

CDR3 nucleotides: TGCGCCAGCAGCCGACCCTCTGGGGCCAACGTCCTGACTTTC. Translation gives CASSRPSGANVLTF. The chain combines TRBV4-1 with TRBJ2-6, with no clear D. CDR3 length equals 14 residues. V was trimmed by 4 bases and J by 0 bases, leaving 4 bases between them. Germline assignment: CDR1 MGHRA and CDR2 YSYEKL.

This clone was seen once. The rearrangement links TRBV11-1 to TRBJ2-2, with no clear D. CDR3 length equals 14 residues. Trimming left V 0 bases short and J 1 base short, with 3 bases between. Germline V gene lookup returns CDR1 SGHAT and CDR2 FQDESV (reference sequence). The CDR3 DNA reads TGTGCCAGCAGCTTAGCGAGGAACACCGGGGAGCTGTTTTTT. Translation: CASSLARNTGELFF.